This T cell receptor (beta chain) was recovered during a study of shared clonotypes between healthy human individuals. Overall study results and limits: Generally, naive subsets came out with larger estimated richness than memory subsets. Clonotypes that were shared across a handful of donors made up roughly 5.2% of naive CD4 clonotypes.

Naive CD8 cells lacked CD45RO and underwent positive selection for CCR7, leaving out terminally differentiated effector memory CD45RA+ cells. This CDR3 is built from 15 residues. Germline CDR1 is SQVTM and CDR2 is ANQGSEA. Germline trimming cut 5 bases from V and 2 bases from J; bases unmatched to any gene: 11. Assay: immunoSEQ multiplex PCR; the TCRdb copy retains only in-frame clones and omits some. Seen here are hundreds of thousands of clones, around 92% observed once, and the top ten hold 24%. In the case of this clone: Its antigen is currently unknown.

This sequence joins TRBV29-1 and TRBJ2-7; TRBD1 matches at 8 bases. Sequencing used naive CD8+ T cells sorted from blood. This TCR derives from a man younger than 40 in good health. CDR3 in amino acids: CSVLNPGQEAYEQYF. CDR3 nucleotides: TGCAGCGTTTTAAATCCGGGACAGGAGGCCTACGAGCAGTACTTC.